The present T cell receptor (beta chain) was sequenced within a study of blood T cell repertoires in COVID-19. Study context: Acute and convalescent COVID-19 samples came from the United States, Italy and Spain. The cDNA or gDNA used as material had been derived from T cells, B-cell-depleted T cells, or PBMCs.

CDR3 length: 16 amino acids. V lost 3 bases to trimming and J lost 5 bases; unmatched junction nucleotides: 7. CDR1 and CDR2 (germline): LGHNA, YNFKEQ. Using immunoSEQ multiplex PCR, the repertoire was profiled, and TCRdb retains in-frame clones only, with some absent. The sample records some 220,000 clones, 84% being singletons. Sequenced material: peripheral blood. This sequence originates from a woman in her twenties or thirties who had recovered from COVID-19. The genes are TRBV4-2 and TRBJ2-5; TRBD2 aligns across 12 bases. The CDR3 reads CASSQSLAGGRETQYF. CDR3 DNA: TGTGCCAGCAGCCAGTCGCTAGCGGGAGGGAGGGAGACCCAGTACTTC.